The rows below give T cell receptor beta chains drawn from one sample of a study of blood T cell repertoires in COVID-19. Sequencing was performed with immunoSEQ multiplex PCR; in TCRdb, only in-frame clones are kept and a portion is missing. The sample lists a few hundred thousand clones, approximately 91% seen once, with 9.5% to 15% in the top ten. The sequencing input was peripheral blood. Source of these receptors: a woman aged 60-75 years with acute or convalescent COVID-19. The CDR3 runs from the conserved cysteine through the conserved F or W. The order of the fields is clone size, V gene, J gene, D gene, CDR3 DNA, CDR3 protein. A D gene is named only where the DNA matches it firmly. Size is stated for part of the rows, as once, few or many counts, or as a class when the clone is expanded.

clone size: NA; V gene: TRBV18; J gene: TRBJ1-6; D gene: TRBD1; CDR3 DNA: TGTGCCAGCTCACCACCGGGGGGGACAGGGGTTTCACCCCTCCACTTT; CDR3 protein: CASSPPGGTGVSPLHF
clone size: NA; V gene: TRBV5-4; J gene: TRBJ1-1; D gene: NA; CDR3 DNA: TGTGCCAGCAGTTCGACAGGCATTGGGGCTTTCTTT; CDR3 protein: CASSSTGIGAFF
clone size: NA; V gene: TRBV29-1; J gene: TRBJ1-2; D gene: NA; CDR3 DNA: TGCAGCGTAGTGAGGGAGACCGGTGGCTACACCTTC; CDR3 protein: CSVVRETGGYTF
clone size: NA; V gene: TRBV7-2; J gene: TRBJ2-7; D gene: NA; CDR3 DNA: TGTGCCAGCAGCTTAGTTCGGCAGGTTCACGGGCAGTACTTC; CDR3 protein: CASSLVRQVHGQYF
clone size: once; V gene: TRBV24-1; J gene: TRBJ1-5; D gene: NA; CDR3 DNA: TGTGCCACCAGTGCGGGGAGTCATCAGCCCCAGCATTTT; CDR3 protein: CATSAGSHQPQHF
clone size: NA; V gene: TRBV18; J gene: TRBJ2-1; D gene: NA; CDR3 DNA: TGTGCCAGCTCACCGACCGACCTCAACTGGGGGCACAATGAGCAGTTCTTC; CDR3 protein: CASSPTDLNWGHNEQFF
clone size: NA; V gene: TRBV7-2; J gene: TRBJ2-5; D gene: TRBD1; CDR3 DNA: TGTGCCAGCAGCCCCTGGACAGGGTCATCAGAGACCCAGTACTTC; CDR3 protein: CASSPWTGSSETQYF
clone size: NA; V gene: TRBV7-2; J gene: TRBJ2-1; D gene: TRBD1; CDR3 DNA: TGTGCCAGCAGGCCACTAGGACAGGCCCTCAATGAGCAGTTCTTC; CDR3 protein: CASRPLGQALNEQFF
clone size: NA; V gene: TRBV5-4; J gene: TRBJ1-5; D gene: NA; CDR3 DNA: TGTGCCAGCAGCTTACACAGGTCAAATCAGCCCCAGCATTTT; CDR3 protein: CASSLHRSNQPQHF
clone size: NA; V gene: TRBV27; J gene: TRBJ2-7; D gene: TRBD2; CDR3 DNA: TGTGCCAGCAGTTTACGCCTAGCGGGAGCCTCCTACGAGCAGTACTTC; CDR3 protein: CASSLRLAGASYEQYF
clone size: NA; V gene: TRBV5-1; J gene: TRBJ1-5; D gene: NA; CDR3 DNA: TGCGCCAGCAGTACATATAGCAATCAGCCCCAGCATTTT; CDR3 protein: CASSTYSNQPQHF
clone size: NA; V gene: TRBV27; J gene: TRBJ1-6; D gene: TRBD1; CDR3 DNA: TGTGCCAGCAGGGAGGGACAGTCCCCTATAAATTCACCCCTCCACTTT; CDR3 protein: CASREGQSPINSPLHF
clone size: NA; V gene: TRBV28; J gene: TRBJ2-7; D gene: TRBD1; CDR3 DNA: TGTGCCAGCAGTTTACCCTCGGGACAGGGGGCTTACGAGCAGTACTTC; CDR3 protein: CASSLPSGQGAYEQYF
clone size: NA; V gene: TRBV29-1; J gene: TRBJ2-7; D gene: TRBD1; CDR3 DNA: TGCAGCGTTGAAGATTCGGTTCGGGATTTCAGGGGGCACACCTACGAGCAGTACTTC; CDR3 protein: CSVEDSVRDFRGHTYEQYF
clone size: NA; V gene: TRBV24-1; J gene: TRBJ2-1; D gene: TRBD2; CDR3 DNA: TGTGCCACCAGCGGGGGACTAGCGGGATTGGGTGAGCAGTTCTTC; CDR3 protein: CATSGGLAGLGEQFF
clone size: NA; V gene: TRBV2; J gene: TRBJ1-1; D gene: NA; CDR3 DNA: TGTGCCAGCAGTGAAACGGTGAACACTGAAGCTTTCTTT; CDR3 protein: CASSETVNTEAFF
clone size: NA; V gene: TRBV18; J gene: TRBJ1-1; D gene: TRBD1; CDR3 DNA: TGTGCCAGCTCACCCTTGGGACAGGGGGGGAACACTGAAGCTTTCTTT; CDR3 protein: CASSPLGQGGNTEAFF
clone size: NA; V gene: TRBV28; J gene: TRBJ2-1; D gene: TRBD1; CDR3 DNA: TGTGCCAGCACCCTCGGGACAGGGTGGAATGAGCAGTTCTTC; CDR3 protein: CASTLGTGWNEQFF